These 18 T cell receptor beta chains originate from one sample sequenced in a study of cytomegalovirus exposure and HLA in healthy donors. Vbeta (60) and Jbeta (13) primers were used in the PCR. Sequencing was performed with immunoSEQ multiplex PCR; in TCRdb, only in-frame clones are kept and a portion is missing. The sample lists 110,000 to 150,000 clones; approximately 70% were seen once. The sequencing sample was made of PBMCs. These receptors were obtained from a woman aged 60-75 years in good health and CMV-seropositive.

This clone was recorded a few times. This rearrangement joins TRBV28 to TRBJ2-7, with 11 positions matching TRBD1. The CDR3 spans 16 residues. Germline V gene sequence: CDR1 MDHEN, CDR2 SYDVKM. V dropped 3 bases and J dropped 3; count of bases not matched to a gene: 7. CDR3: CASSFRTGGYSYEQYF. CDR3 bases: TGTGCCAGCAGTTTTAGGACAGGGGGCTACAGCTACGAGCAGTACTTC.

The rearrangement uses TRBV5-5 and TRBJ1-2; perhaps TRBD1 as D (6 bases). From germline, CDR1 is SGHKS and CDR2 YYEKEE (reference sequence). The CDR3 contains 13 residues. V was clipped by 4 bases and J by 7 bases, with 14 bases between them. In DNA form, the CDR3 reads TGTGCCAGCAGCACGGCACAGGGCAGTGGCTACACCTTC. Protein: CASSTAQGSGYTF.

The J gene is TRBJ1-5, the V gene TRBV7-2, with a possible D match to TRBD1 (6 bases). Trimming stripped 3 bases from V and 4 bases from J, with 19 bases between. The CDR3 spans 17 residues. The germline V gene has CDR1 SGHTA and CDR2 FQGNSA. The CDR3 DNA follows: TGTGCCAGCAGCTTTGGGACGGAGAGGGGGAAAAATCAGCCCCAGCATTTT. Amino acids: CASSFGTERGKNQPQHF.

On this clone: A read error may account for a junction end that differs from germline. This rearrangement joins TRBV7-7 to TRBJ1-5; D remains unclear. The V gene's germline CDR1 is SSHAT and CDR2 FNYEAQ (reference sequence). This CDR3 contains 16 residues. CDR3 residues: CASSLAELMGNQPQHF. Here the CDR3 DNA reads TGTGCTAGCAGCTTAGCGGAGCTTATGGGCAATCAGCCCCAGCATTTT.

The chain carries TRBV10-3 and TRBJ2-3; 9 bases are a match to TRBD2. Germline CDR1 is ENHRY and CDR2 is SYGVKD. The length of the CDR3 is 16 residues. After removal of 8 bases from V and 4 bases from J, the junction contained 13 bases not matched to a gene. The DNA for the CDR3 is TGTGCCATCTCAACCGAGGTAGCGGGAGTGGCAGATACGCAGTATTTT. It is translated as CAISTEVAGVADTQYF.

This clone appeared a few times. The chain carries TRBV5-1 and TRBJ2-3, with a tentative D call TRBD1 (5 bases). V lost 0 bases and J 8 bases, leaving 16 bases between the germline ends. The CDR3 totals 15 residues. Germline-derived CDR1 and CDR2 are SGHRS and YFSETQ. The CDR3 nucleotides are TGCGCCAGCAGCTTGGCCCAGGGCCGGTACGGTACGCAGTATTTT. It encodes CASSLAQGRYGTQYF.

V usage is TRBV5-6 and J usage is TRBJ2-7, with 12 bases that match TRBD2. The CDR3 sequence is 16 residues long. Germline V gene sequence: CDR1 SGHDT, CDR2 YYEEEE. The junction had 7 bases not matched to a gene; V was cut back by 4 bases and J by 2 bases. The CDR3 DNA sequence: TGTGCCAGCAGCGCCGGACTAGCGGGAACAACCTACGAGCAGTACTTC. This translates into CASSAGLAGTTYEQYF.

This clone was seen more than once but under ten times. The chain is built from TRBV19 and TRBJ2-3; 8 bases match TRBD2. The CDR3 extends over 18 amino acids. Unmatched junction bases numbered 18, after V lost 8 bases and J lost 2 bases. The V gene's germline CDR1 is LNHDA and CDR2 SQIVND (reference sequence). The CDR3 region is CASWAGGGRRQHTDTQYF. The CDR3 DNA reads TGTGCCAGTTGGGCGGGCGGCGGGAGGCGACAACACACAGATACGCAGTATTTT.

This sequence joins TRBV6-4 and TRBJ1-3; TRBD1 aligns across 7 bases. With 6 bases clipped from V and 7 bases from J, the junction kept 12 bases outside the gene matches. CDR3 size: 15 residues. The germline V gene has CDR1 MRHNA and CDR2 SNTAGT. The CDR3 region has the DNA TGTGCCAGCAGATCGGCGACAGGGACGAAGAACACCATATATTTT. Residues: CASRSATGTKNTIYF.

The V call is TRBV28, the J call TRBJ1-5; D unclear. Germline V gives CDR1 MDHEN, CDR2 SYDVKM. The CDR3 loop spans 13 amino acids. Trimming took off 6 bases at V and 7 bases at J, with 13 bases between the two ends. The CDR3 bases are TGTGCCAGCAGCCGGGGAAGGAACCAGCCCCAGCATTTT. As protein: CASSRGRNQPQHF.

A few counts support this clone. The sample holds other DNA sequences that translate to the same CDR3. This chain joins TRBV7-9 and TRBJ2-3; D is undetermined. CDR1 SEHNR and CDR2 FQNEAQ come from the germline V gene (reference sequence). The CDR3 covers 14 residues. V dropped 2 bases and J dropped 0 bases, with 6 bases sitting between them. The CDR3 sequence: CASSLSSSTDTQYF. The CDR3 nucleotides read TGTGCCAGCAGCTTATCTTCCAGCACAGATACGCAGTATTTT.

The rearrangement links TRBV10-3 to TRBJ2-6; TRBD1 agrees at 8 bases. The CDR3 has 19 amino acids. Germline CDR1 reads ENHRY; CDR2 reads SYGVKD. The J segment lost 0 bases and the V segment lost 2 bases, leaving 9 bases of the junction unmatched. The CDR3 reads CAISEMTGVGSSGANVLTF. CDR3 coding DNA: TGTGCCATCAGTGAGATGACAGGGGTCGGCTCCTCTGGGGCCAACGTCCTGACTTTC.

The J gene is TRBJ2-6, the V gene TRBV9; D remains unclear. Trimming took off 3 bases at V and 2 bases at J, with 6 bases between the two ends. The CDR3 extends over 14 amino acids. The germline V gene encodes CDR1 SGDLS and CDR2 YYNGEE. The CDR3 protein is CASSGVTGANVLTF. The CDR3 region has the DNA TGTGCCAGCAGCGGAGTCACTGGGGCCAACGTCCTGACTTTC.

This clone was seen once. The V and J genes are TRBV16 and TRBJ2-1, with 8 bases identical to TRBD2. Unmatched junction bases numbered 4, after V lost 4 bases and J lost 2 bases. Germline loops: CDR1 KGHSY, CDR2 FQNENV. The CDR3 length is 15 residues. For the CDR3, the DNA is TGTGCCAGCAGCCTCAAGACTAGCGCCTACAATGAGCAGTTCTTC. Translated: CASSLKTSAYNEQFF.

This clone has only a few counts. The chain carries TRBV6-6 and TRBJ1-1; D is possibly TRBD1 (6 bases). There are 15 residues in the CDR3. The V end was cut by 6 bases, the J end by 7 bases, with 21 bases between. Germline CDR1 MNHNY, CDR2 SVGAGI (reference sequence). The CDR3 loop reads CASSAWTDRRGEAFF. CDR3 nucleotide sequence: TGTGCCAGCAGCGCTTGGACAGACCGAAGGGGTGAAGCTTTCTTT.

V gene TRBV11-2 combines with J gene TRBJ2-1, with D possibly matching TRBD1 (5 bases). Trimming pared 0 bases from V and 0 bases from J, leaving 12 bases between. Germline V lookup: CDR1 SGHAT, CDR2 FQNNGV. The CDR3 totals 17 residues. The CDR3 here is CASSLEGRQSSYNEQFF. The CDR3 DNA reads as TGTGCCAGCAGCTTAGAAGGGCGACAGAGCTCCTACAATGAGCAGTTCTTC.

The rearrangement uses TRBV7-9 and TRBJ2-3; tentative D call: TRBD1 (5 bases). The CDR3 runs to 14 residues. Trimming took 2 bases from V and 1 from J, leaving 7 bases between them. CDR1 and CDR2 from the germline V gene are SEHNR and FQNEAQ (reference sequence). The CDR3 protein is CASSLRGRTDTQYF. The CDR3 DNA follows: TGTGCCAGCAGCTTAAGGGGCCGCACAGATACGCAGTATTTT. Looking up the rest from reference TRBV7-9 and TRBJ2-3 gives the full variable domain: DTGVSQNPRHKITKRGQNVTFRCDPISEHNRLYWYRQTLGQGPEFLTYFQNEAQLEKSRLLSDRFSAERPKGSFSTLEIQRTEQGDSAMYLCASSLRGRTDTQYFGPGTRLTVL.

This chain links TRBV5-1 with TRBJ2-1; 13 bases are a match to TRBD2. The V gene end was trimmed by 3 bases and the J gene end by 9 bases; junction bases not matched to a gene: 9. The germline V gene has CDR1 SGHRS and CDR2 YFSETQ. There are 16 residues in the CDR3. CDR3 coding DNA: TGCGCCAGCAGCTCCGGACTAGCGGGAGTCTTGGGTGAGCAGTTCTTC. Amino acids: CASSSGLAGVLGEQFF.